The T cell receptor (beta chain) under discussion was sequenced for a study of blood T cell repertoires in COVID-19 (dated by TCRdb to 2018 to 2021). As for the study more broadly: The collaborator samples originated in the United States, Italy and Spain and spanned the acute and convalescent phases of COVID-19. The prospective study material was composed of cDNA or gDNA derived from T cells, B-cell-depleted T cells, or PBMCs. Subjects who had been exposed to COVID-19, were actively infected with it, or had recovered from it provided the deeply sampled blood TCRbeta repertoires that made up the dataset. The repertoires were released in a freely available public database intended as a resource for research on the immune response to SARS-CoV-2. The samples were drawn from the first 160 participants of the ongoing ImmuneRACE study and from 950 to 1,500 subjects provided by 6 global collaborators. Sample metadata almost always included a de-identified subject ID, COVID-19 status, age in years and sex. Where available, HLA class I and class II types were taken from metadata supplied by the sample provider and were not determined by assay-based typing.

This clone was seen only once. No antigen is known for it. No base quality information exists; no much larger clone differs at one position. TCRbeta CDR3 regions were amplified from genomic DNA using the immunoSEQ Assay, a bias-controlled multiplex PCR. The original pipeline was this. Nucleated cell counts per sample were estimated from amplification of reference gene primers within the assay. To quantify the absolute abundance of each unique TCRbeta CDR3 rearrangement, sequence reads were collapsed and filtered. Productive Simpson clonality was computed per sample as the square root of Simpson's diversity index over productive rearrangements. What TCRdb holds here is the immuneACCESS table cut down to in-frame rearrangements. Part of the clones is not present; checked against another copy, under half of the missing clones reflect an unresolved V gene, and the others are unexplained. Clone size and the V and J calls come from that table; the DNA yielded D and trimming. For this sample the table gives under 300,000 clones, of which 86% were detected only once. The ten largest clonotypes hold about 4% of the sample.

Counted from cysteine to phenylalanine, this CDR3 has 17 amino acids. Only CDR3 DNA is held: 51 bases, read in frame from base 1. V is clipped by 8 bases and J by 5 bases, and the sequence between their germline boundaries is 27 bases long. According to the germline V gene, CDR1 reads MDHEN and CDR2 reads SYDVKM. The study at large found these results: The amount of clinical and demographic metadata varied by source and participant and was provided uncurated.

Each collaborating institution followed its own protocols to collect whole blood in K2EDTA tubes. For TCRbeta analysis, collaborators shipped samples as frozen whole blood, isolated PBMCs, or DNA extracted from either of those sample types. The origin of this receptor is a man between 18 and 29 years old with active or convalescent COVID-19. Recombination connected TRBV28 to TRBJ2-5; a tentative D call is TRBD1 (5 bases match). Sequenced input: peripheral blood. The bases read TGTGCCAGCGCGCGTTTCAAAGGGGCCCTTCCTAGGGAGACCCAGTACTTC. Translated, it gives CASARFKGALPRETQYF.